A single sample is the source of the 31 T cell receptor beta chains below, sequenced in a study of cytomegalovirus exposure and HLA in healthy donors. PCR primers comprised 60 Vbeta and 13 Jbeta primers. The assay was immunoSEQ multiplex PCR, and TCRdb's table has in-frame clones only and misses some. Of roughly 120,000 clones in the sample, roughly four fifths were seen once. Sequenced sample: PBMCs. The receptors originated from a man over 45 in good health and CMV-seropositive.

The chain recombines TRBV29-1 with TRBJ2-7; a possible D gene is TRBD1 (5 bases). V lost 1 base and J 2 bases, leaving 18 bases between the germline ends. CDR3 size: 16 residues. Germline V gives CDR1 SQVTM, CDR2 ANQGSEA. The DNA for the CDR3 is TGCAGCGTTGAAGTGCGTGTTAGTGGGGCCCCCTACGAGCAGTACTTC. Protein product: CSVEVRVSGAPYEQYF.

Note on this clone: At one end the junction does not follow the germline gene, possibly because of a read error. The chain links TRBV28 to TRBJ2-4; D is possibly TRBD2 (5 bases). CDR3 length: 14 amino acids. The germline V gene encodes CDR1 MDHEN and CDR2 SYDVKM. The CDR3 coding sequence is TGTGCCAGCAGTGGACCCGGGTCGGGAAACATTCAGCACTTC. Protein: CASSGPGSGNIQHF.

CDR3 bases: TGTGCCAGCAGCTTAGGTTCTAGCGGGGTCTACGAGCAGTACTTC. Its translation: CASSLGSSGVYEQYF. The rearrangement links TRBV7-2 to TRBJ2-7; 9 bases are shared with TRBD2. The CDR3 sequence is 15 residues long. Germline V gives CDR1 SGHTA, CDR2 FQGNSA. V gave up 1 base and J gave up 3 bases; unmatched junction bases: 4.

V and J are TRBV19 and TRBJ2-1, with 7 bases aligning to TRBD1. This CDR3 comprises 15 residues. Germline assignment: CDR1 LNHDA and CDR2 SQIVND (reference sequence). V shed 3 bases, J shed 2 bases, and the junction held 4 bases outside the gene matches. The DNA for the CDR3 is TGTGCCAGTAGTATCAACAGGGGTGCCTACAATGAGCAGTTCTTC. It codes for CASSINRGAYNEQFF.

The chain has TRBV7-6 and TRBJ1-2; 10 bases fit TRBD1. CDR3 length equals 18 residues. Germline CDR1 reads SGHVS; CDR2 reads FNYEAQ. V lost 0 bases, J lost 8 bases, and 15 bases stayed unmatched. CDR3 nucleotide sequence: TGTGCCAGCAGCTTAGCCGAGGGGACAGGGGCGGCAATCGACGGCTACACCTTC. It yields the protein CASSLAEGTGAAIDGYTF.

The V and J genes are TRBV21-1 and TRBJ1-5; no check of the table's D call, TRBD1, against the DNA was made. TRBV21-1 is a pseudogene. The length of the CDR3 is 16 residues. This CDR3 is CASSSRTGHSNQPQHF. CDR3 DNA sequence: TGTGCCAGCAGCTCCCGGACAGGGCATAGCAATCAGCCCCAGCATTTT.

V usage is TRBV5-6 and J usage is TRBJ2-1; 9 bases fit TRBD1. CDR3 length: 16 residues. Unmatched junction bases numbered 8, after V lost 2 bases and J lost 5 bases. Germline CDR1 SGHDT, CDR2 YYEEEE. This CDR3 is CASSLGGTGINNEQFF. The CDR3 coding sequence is TGTGCCAGCAGCTTAGGTGGGACAGGGATAAACAATGAGCAGTTCTTC.

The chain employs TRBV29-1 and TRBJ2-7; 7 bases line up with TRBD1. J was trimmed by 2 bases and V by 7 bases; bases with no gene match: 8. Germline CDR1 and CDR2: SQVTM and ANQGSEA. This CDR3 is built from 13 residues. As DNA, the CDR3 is TGCAGCGCTTCCGGGACAGTAACCTACGAGCAGTACTTC. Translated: CSASGTVTYEQYF.

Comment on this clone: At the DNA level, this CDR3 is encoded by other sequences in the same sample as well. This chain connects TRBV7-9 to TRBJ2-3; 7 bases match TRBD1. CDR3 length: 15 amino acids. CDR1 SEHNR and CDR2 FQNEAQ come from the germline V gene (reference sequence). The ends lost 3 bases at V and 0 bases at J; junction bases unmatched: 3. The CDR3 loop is CASSLTGISTDTQYF. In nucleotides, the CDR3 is TGTGCCAGCAGCTTGACAGGGATCAGCACAGATACGCAGTATTTT.

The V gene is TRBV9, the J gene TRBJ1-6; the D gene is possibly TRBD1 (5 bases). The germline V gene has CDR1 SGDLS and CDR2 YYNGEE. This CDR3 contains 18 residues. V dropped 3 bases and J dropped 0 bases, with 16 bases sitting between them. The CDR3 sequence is CASSGKGPTSSYNSPLHF. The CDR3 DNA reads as TGTGCCAGCAGCGGGAAGGGACCGACTAGCTCCTATAATTCACCCCTCCACTTT.

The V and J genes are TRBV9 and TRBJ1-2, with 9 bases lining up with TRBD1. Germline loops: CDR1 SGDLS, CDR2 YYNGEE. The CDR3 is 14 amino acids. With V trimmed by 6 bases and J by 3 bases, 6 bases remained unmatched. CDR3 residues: CASTPGQGDYGYTF. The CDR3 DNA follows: TGTGCCAGCACCCCGGGACAGGGAGACTATGGCTACACCTTC.

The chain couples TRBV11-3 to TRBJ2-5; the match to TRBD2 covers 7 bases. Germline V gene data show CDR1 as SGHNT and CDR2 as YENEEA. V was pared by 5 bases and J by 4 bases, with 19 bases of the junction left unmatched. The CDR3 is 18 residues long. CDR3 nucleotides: TGTGCCAGCAGCCCGGGGGTGATGGGCAGCGGGGCCCGAGAGACCCAGTACTTC. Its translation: CASSPGVMGSGARETQYF.

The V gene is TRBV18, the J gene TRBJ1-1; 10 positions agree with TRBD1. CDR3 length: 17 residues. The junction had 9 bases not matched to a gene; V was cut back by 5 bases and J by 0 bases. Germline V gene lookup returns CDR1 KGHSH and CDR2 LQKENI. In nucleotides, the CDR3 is TGTGCCAGCTCAATTTCGGGACAGGGGAGAATGAACACTGAAGCTTTCTTT. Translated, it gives CASSISGQGRMNTEAFF.

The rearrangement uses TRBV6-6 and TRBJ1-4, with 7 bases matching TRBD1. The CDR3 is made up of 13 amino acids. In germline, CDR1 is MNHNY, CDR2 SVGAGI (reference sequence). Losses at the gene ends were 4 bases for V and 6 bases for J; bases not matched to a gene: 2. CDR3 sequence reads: CASSSQGYEKLFF. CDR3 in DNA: TGTGCCAGCAGTTCACAGGGGTATGAAAAACTGTTTTTT.

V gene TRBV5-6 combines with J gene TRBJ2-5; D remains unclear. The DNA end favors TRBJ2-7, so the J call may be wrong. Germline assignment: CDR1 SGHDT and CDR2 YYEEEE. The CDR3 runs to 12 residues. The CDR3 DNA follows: TGTGCCAGCAGCGCCACCCCCTACGAGCAGTACTTC. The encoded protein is CASSATPYEQYF.

The CDR3 DNA is TGTGCCAGCAAAATTGTGCGGAGCACTGAAGCTTTCTTT. It specifies CASKIVRSTEAFF. The rearrangement links TRBV2 to TRBJ1-1; no clear D gene. Per germline, CDR1 SNHLY and CDR2 FYNNEI. V was cut by 7 bases and J by 4 bases, with 13 bases left in between. This CDR3 comprises 13 residues.

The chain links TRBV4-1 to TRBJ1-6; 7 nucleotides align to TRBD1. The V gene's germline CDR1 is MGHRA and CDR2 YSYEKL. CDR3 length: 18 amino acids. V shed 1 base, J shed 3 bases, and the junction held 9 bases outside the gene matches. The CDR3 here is CASSQVEGDRDYNSPLHF. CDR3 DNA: TGCGCCAGCAGCCAAGTGGAGGGCGACAGGGACTATAATTCACCCCTCCACTTT.

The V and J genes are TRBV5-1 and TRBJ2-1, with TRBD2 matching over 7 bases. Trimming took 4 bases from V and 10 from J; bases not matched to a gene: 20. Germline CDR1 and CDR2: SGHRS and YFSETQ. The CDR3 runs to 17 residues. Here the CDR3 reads CASSHGNLGGSSEEQFF. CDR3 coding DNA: TGCGCCAGCAGCCACGGGAATCTCGGGGGGTCGTCGGAGGAGCAGTTCTTC. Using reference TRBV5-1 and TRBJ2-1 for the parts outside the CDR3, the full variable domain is KAGVTQTPRYLIKTRGQQVTLSCSPISGHRSVSWYQQTPGQGLQFLFEYFSETQRNKGNFPGRFSGRQFSNSRSEMNVSTLELGDSALYLCASSHGNLGGSSEEQFFGPGTRLTVL.

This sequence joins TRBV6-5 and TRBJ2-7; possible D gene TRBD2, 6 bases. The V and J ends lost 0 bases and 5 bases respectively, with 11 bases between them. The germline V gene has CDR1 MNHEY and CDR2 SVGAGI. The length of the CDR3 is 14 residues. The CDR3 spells CASSYSLGTDEQYF. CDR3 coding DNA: TGTGCCAGCAGTTACTCTCTGGGGACTGACGAGCAGTACTTC.

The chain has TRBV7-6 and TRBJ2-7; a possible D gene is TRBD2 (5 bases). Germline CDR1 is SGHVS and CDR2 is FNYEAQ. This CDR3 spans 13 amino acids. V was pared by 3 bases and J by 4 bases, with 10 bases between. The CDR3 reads CASSFGGTYEQYF. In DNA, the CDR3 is TGTGCCAGCAGCTTCGGAGGCACTTACGAGCAGTACTTC.

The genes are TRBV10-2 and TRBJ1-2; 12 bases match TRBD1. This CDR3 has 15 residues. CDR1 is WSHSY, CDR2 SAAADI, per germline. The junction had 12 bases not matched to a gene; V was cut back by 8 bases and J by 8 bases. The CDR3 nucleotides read TGCGCCAGCTTCCTCCCGGGACAGGGGGCTCGCGGCTACACCTTC. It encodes CASFLPGQGARGYTF.

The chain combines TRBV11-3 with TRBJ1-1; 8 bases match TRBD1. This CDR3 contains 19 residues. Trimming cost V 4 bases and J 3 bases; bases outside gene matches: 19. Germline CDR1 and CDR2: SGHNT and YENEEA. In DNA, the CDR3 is TGTGCCAGCAGCTCCCACAGGGGGATGGTTTATGTGGGGGACACTGAAGCTTTCTTT. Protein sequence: CASSSHRGMVYVGDTEAFF.

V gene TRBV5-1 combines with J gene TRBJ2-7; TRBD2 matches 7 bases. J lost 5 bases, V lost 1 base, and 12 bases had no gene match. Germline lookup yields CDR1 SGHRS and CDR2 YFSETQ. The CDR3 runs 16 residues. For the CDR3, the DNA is TGCGCCAGCAGCTTGTCCCCCGCGGGAGTAATCCACGAGCAGTACTTC. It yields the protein CASSLSPAGVIHEQYF.

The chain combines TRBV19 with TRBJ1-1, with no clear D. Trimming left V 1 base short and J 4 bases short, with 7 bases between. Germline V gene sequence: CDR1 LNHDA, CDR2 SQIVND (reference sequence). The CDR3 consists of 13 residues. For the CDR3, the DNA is TGTGCCAGTAGTATAGGGAGGGCCACTGAAGCTTTCTTT. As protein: CASSIGRATEAFF.

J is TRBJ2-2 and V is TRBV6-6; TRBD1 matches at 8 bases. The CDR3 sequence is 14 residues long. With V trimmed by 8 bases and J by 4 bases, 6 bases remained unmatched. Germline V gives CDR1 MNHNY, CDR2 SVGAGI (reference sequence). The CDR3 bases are TGTGCCAGCTGGTCAGGGGGCCTCACCGGGGAGCTGTTTTTT. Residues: CASWSGGLTGELFF.

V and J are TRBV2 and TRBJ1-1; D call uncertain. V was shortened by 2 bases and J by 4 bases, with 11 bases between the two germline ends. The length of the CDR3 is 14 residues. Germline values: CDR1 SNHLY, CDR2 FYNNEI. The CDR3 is CASSERRAVTEAFF. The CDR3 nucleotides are TGTGCCAGCAGTGAAAGGCGAGCGGTCACTGAAGCTTTCTTT.

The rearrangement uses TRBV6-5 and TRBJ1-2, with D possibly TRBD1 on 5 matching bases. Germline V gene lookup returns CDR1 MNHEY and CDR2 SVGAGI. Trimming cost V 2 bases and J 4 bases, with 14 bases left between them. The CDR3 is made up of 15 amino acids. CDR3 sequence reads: CASSYGGSKGYGYTF. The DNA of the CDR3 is TGTGCCAGCAGTTACGGGGGGTCGAAGGGCTATGGCTACACCTTC.

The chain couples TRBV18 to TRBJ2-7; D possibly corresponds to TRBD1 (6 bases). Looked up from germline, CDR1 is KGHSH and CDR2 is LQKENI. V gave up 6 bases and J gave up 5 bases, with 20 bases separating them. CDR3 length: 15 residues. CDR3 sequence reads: CASSGTWGHGDEQYF. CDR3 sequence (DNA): TGTGCCAGCTCGGGGACATGGGGGCATGGGGACGAGCAGTACTTC.

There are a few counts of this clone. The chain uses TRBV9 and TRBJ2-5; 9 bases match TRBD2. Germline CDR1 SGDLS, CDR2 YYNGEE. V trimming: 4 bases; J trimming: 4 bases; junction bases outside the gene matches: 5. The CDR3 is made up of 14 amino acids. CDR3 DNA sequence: TGTGCCAGCAGCCCGGGGACTAGCTTAGAGACCCAGTACTTC. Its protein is CASSPGTSLETQYF.

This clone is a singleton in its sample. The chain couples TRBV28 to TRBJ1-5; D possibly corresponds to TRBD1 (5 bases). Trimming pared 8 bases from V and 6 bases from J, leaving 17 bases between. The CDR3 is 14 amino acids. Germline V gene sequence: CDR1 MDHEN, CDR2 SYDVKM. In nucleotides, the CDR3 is TGTGCCAGCTCCGACAGTGGGGGAGGTCAGCCCCAGCATTTT. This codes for CASSDSGGGQPQHF.

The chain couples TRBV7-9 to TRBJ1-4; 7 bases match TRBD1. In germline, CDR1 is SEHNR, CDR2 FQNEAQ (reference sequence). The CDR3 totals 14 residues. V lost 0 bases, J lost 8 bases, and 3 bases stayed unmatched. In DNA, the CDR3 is TGTGCCAGCAGCTTAGCAGGGGGCGGCGAAAAACTGTTTTTT. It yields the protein CASSLAGGGEKLFF.